This is a list of T cell receptor beta chains from one sample in a study of blood T cell repertoires in COVID-19. TCRdb's table, derived via immunoSEQ multiplex PCR, lists solely in-frame clones and lacks some. The table records a few hundred thousand clones, around nine tenths of them present only once. Sequenced: PBMCs or T cells enriched from blood (not recorded which). All receptors derive from a woman aged 40 to 50 who had recovered from COVID-19. Both conserved end residues are part of each CDR3. A D gene is named only where the DNA matches it firmly. A clone size is listed for some rows: how often the clone was seen (once, few, many), or a class if it is expanded.

.,.,TRBJ1-4,TRBV27,CASLLGVDIGNEKLFF,TGTGCCAGCCTATTAGGGGTTGACATAGGTAATGAAAAACTGTTTTTT
.,.,TRBJ2-1,TRBV19,CASRQSESSYNEQFF,TGTGCCAGTAGACAAAGCGAAAGCTCCTACAATGAGCAGTTCTTC
TRBD1,once,TRBJ1-4,TRBV4-2,CASSQGRQGTNEKLFF,TGTGCCAGCAGCCAAGGCCGACAGGGAACTAATGAAAAACTGTTTTTT
.,.,TRBJ2-3,TRBV27,CASSLGAGTDTQYF,TGTGCCAGCAGTTTGGGGGCAGGCACAGATACGCAGTATTTT
TRBD1,few,TRBJ1-2,TRBV29-1,CSVEDRGYGYTF,TGCAGCGTTGAAGACAGGGGGTATGGCTACACCTTC
.,.,TRBJ2-1,TRBV7-9,CASSFRNGQFF,TGTGCCAGCAGCTTCCGCAACGGGCAGTTCTTC
.,.,TRBJ2-1,TRBV14,CASSPLVGHISYNEQFF,TGTGCCAGCAGCCCACTAGTAGGGCACATCTCCTACAATGAGCAGTTCTTC
TRBD1,.,TRBJ2-7,TRBV28,CATSRQGGEQYF,TGTGCCACCTCCCGACAGGGCGGCGAGCAGTACTTC
.,.,TRBJ1-1,TRBV20-1,CSASFRPNAGAFF,TGCAGTGCTAGTTTCAGGCCTAATGCTGGAGCTTTCTTT
TRBD2,once,TRBJ2-1,TRBV5-3,CARSCSPITSGSRNEQFF,TGTGCCAGAAGCTGTTCCCCTATAACTAGCGGGAGTAGGAATGAGCAGTTCTTC
TRBD2,.,TRBJ2-1,TRBV6-5,CASSRTSGTYNEQFF,TGTGCCAGCAGCCGGACTAGCGGAACGTACAATGAGCAGTTCTTC
TRBD2,.,TRBJ2-1,TRBV6-5,CASTRLAASYNEQFF,TGTGCCAGCACCCGACTAGCGGCCTCCTACAATGAGCAGTTCTTC
TRBD1,.,TRBJ2-6,TRBV28,CATTDRGGSGANVLTF,TGTGCCACCACCGACAGGGGGGGCTCTGGGGCCAACGTCCTGACTTTC
.,.,TRBJ2-3,TRBV20-1,CSASGGNTDTQYF,TGCAGTGCTAGTGGGGGCAACACAGATACGCAGTATTTT
TRBD1,.,TRBJ1-4,TRBV15,CATRADRGYEKLFF,TGTGCCACCAGGGCGGACAGGGGATATGAAAAACTGTTTTTT
TRBD2,.,TRBJ2-1,TRBV29-1,CSGYSGGQFF,TGCAGCGGGTATAGCGGGGGGCAGTTCTTC
.,.,TRBJ2-5,TRBV27,CASSLRGIGAETQYF,TGTGCCAGCAGCCTAAGGGGTATAGGGGCAGAGACCCAGTACTTC
.,once,TRBJ2-5,TRBV24-1,CATSDRGVTQETQYF,TGTGCCACCAGTGACCGCGGGGTGACCCAAGAGACCCAGTACTTC
.,.,TRBJ1-5,TRBV7-6,CASSLGAGGTDQPQHF,TGTGCCAGCAGCTTAGGCGCGGGGGGAACTGATCAGCCCCAGCATTTT
.,.,TRBJ2-5,TRBV7-9,CASSFVQGREETQYF,TGTGCCAGCAGCTTCGTACAGGGCAGGGAAGAGACCCAGTACTTC